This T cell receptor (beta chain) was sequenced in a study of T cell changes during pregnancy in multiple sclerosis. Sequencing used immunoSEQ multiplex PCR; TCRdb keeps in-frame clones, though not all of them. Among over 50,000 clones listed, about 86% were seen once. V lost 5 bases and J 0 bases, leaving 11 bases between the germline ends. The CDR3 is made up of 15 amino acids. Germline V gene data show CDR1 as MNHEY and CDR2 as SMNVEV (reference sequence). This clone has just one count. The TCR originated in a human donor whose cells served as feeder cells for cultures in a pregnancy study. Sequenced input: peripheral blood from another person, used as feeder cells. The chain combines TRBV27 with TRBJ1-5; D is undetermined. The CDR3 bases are TGTGCCAGCAGTGCCACATTAAATAGCAATCAGCCCCAGCATTTT. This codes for CASSATLNSNQPQHF.